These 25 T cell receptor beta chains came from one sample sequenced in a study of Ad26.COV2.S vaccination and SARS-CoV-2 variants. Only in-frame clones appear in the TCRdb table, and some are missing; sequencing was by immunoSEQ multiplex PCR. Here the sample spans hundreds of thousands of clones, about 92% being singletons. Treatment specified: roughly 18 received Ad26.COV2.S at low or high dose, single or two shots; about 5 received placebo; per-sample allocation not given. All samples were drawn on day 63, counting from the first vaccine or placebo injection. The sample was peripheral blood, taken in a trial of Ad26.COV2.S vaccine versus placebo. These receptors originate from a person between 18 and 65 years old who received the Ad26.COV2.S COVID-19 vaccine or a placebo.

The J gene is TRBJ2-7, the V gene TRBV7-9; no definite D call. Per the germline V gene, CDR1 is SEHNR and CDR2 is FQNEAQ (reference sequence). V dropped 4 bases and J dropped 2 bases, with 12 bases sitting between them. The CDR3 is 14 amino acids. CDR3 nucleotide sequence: TGTGCCAGCAGCTCGGCCCAGAGTGCCTACGAGCAGTACTTC. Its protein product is CASSSAQSAYEQYF.

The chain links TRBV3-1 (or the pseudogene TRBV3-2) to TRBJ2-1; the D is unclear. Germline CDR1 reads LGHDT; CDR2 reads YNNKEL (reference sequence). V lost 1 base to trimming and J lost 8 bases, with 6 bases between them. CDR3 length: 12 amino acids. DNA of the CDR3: TGTGCCAGCAGCCAAGTGGCGTATGAGCAGTTCTTC. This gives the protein CASSQVAYEQFF.

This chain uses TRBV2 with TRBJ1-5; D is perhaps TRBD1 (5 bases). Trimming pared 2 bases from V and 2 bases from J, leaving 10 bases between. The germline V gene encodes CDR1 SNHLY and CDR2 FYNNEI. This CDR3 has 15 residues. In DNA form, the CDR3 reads TGTGCCAGCAGTGAACAGGGATACGGCAATCAGCCCCAGCATTTT. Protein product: CASSEQGYGNQPQHF.

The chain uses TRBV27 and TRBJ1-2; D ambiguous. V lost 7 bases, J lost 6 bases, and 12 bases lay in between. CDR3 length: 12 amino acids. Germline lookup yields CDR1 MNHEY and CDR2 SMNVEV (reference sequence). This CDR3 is CASKRTVDGYTF. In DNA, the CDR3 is TGTGCCAGCAAGCGAACGGTAGATGGCTACACCTTC.

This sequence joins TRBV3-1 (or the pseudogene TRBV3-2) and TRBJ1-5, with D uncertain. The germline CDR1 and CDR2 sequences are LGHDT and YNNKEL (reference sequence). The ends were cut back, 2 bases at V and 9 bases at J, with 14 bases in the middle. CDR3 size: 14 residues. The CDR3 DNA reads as TGTGCCAGCAGCCAATGTACAGATCATAGGCCCCAGCATTTT. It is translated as CASSQCTDHRPQHF.

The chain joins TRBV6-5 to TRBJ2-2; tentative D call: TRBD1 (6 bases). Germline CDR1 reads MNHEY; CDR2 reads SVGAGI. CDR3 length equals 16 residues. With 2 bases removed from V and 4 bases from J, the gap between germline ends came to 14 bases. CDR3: CASSYEGVAGTGELFF. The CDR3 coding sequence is TGTGCCAGCAGTTACGAGGGGGTCGCGGGCACCGGGGAGCTGTTTTTT.

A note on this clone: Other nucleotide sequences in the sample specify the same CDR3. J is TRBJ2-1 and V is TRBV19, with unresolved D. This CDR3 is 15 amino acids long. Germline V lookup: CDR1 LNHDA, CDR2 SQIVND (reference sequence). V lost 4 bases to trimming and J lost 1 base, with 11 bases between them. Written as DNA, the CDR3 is TGTGCCAGTAGTAGGGGTCCCATTTCCTACAATGAGCAGTTCTTC. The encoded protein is CASSRGPISYNEQFF.

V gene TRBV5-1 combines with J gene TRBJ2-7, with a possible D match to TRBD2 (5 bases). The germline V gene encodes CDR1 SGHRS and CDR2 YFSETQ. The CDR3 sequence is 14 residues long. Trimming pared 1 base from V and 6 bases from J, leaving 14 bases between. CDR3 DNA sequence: TGCGCCAGCAGCTTGATTCCAGAAGAGGGCGAGCAGTACTTC. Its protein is CASSLIPEEGEQYF.

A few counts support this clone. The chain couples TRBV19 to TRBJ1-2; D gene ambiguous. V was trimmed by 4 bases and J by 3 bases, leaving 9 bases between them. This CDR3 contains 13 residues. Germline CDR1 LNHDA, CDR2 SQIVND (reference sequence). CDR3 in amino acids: CASSKVVDYGYTF. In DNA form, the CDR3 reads TGTGCCAGTAGTAAAGTAGTTGACTATGGCTACACCTTC. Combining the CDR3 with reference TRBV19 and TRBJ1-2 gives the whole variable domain DGGITQSPKYLFRKEGQNVTLSCEQNLNHDAMYWYRQDPGQGLRLIYYSQIVNDFQKGDIAEGYSVSREKKESFPLTVTSAQKNPTAFYLCASSKVVDYGYTFGSGTRLTVV.

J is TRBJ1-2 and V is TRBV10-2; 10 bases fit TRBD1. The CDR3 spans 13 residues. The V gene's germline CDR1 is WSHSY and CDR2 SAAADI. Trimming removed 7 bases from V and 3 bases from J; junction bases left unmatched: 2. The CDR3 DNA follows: TGCGCCAGCACCGGGACAGGGGACTATGGCTACACCTTC. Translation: CASTGTGDYGYTF.

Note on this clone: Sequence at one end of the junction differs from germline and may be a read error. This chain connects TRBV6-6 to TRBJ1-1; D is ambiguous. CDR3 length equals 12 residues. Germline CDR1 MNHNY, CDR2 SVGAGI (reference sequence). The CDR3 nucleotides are TGTGCCAGCAGTTACGCGGACTTCTCCCTTCTCTTT. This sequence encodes CASSYADFSLLF.

The CDR3 spells CASSHPGVGPELYGYTF. The CDR3 bases are TGCGCCAGCAGCCACCCGGGAGTCGGCCCCGAATTGTATGGCTACACCTTC. The V call is TRBV4-3, the J call TRBJ1-2, with D unclear. V shed 3 bases and J shed 5 bases, with 22 bases lying between them. CDR1 and CDR2 from the germline V gene are LGHNA and YSLEER. This CDR3 has 17 amino acids.

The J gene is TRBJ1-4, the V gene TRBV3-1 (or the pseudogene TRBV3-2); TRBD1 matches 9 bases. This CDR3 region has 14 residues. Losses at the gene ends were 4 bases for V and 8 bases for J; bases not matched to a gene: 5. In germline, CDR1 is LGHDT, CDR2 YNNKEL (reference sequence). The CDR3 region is CASSRRTGDEKLFF. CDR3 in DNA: TGTGCCAGCAGCCGGCGGACAGGGGACGAAAAACTGTTTTTT.

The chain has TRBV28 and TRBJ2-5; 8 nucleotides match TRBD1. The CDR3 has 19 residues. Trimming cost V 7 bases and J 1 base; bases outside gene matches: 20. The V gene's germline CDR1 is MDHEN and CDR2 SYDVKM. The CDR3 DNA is TGTGCCAGCACCGACGGCGGACAGGGAGATTCTTGGGGCCAAGAGACCCAGTACTTC. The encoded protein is CASTDGGQGDSWGQETQYF.

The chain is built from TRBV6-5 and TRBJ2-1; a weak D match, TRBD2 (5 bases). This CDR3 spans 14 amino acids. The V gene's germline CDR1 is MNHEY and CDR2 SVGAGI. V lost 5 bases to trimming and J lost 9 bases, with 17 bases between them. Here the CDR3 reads CASSPPGSPGEQFF. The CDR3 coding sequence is TGTGCCAGCAGTCCACCGGGGTCTCCCGGTGAGCAGTTCTTC.

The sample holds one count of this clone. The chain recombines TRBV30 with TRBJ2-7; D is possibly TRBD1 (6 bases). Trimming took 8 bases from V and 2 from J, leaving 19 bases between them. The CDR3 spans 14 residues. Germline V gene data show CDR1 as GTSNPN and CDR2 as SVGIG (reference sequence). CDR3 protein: CAGLDRRNAYEQYF. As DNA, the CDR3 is TGTGCCGGCCTGGACAGAAGGAATGCCTACGAGCAGTACTTC.

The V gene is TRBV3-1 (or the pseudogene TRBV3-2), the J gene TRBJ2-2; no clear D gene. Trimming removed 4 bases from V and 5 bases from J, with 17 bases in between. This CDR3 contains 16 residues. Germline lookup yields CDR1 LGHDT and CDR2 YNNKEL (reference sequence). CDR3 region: CASSPIRVFLTGELFF. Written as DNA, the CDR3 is TGTGCCAGCAGCCCAATTCGGGTTTTCCTAACCGGGGAGCTGTTTTTT.

The chain's CDR3 is CASRLGVANTGELFF. The CDR3 bases are TGTGCCAGCAGGTTAGGGGTGGCGAACACCGGGGAGCTGTTTTTT. This chain connects TRBV2 to TRBJ2-2; a weak D match, TRBD1 (5 bases). V was clipped by 6 bases and J by 0 bases, with 11 bases between them. The CDR3 sequence is 15 residues long. Looked up from germline, CDR1 is SNHLY and CDR2 is FYNNEI.

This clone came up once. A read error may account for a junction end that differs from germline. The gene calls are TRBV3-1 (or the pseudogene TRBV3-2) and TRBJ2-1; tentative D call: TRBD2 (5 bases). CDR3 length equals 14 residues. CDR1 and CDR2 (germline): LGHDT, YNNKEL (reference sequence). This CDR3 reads CASSQGLPYNAQFF. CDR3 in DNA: TGTGCCAGCAGCCAAGGACTACCATACAATGCGCAGTTCTTC.

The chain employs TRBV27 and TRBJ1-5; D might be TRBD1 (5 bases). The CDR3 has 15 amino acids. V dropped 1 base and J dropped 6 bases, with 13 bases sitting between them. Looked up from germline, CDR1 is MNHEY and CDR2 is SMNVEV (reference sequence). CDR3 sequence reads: CASSLYGEDIQPQHF. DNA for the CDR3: TGTGCCAGCAGTTTATACGGGGAGGACATTCAGCCCCAGCATTTT.

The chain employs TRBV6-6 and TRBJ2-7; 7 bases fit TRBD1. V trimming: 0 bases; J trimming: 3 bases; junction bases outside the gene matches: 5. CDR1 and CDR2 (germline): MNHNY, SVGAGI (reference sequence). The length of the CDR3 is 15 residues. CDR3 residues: CASSYSGQGVYEQYF. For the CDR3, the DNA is TGTGCCAGCAGTTACTCGGGGCAGGGGGTCTACGAGCAGTACTTC.

The CDR3 spells CASSDALSPLHF. The CDR3 nucleotides read TGTGCCAGCAGTGATGCTCTGTCACCCCTCCACTTT. The gene calls are TRBV2 and TRBJ1-6; D call uncertain. This CDR3 region has 12 residues. CDR1 and CDR2 (germline): SNHLY, FYNNEI. V was trimmed by 3 bases and J by 10 bases, leaving 7 bases between them.

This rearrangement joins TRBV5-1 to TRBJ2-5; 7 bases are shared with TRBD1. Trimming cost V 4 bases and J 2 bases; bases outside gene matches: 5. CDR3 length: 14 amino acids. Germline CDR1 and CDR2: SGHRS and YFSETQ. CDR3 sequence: CASSPPQGQETQYF. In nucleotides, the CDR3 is TGCGCCAGCAGCCCTCCACAGGGGCAAGAGACCCAGTACTTC.

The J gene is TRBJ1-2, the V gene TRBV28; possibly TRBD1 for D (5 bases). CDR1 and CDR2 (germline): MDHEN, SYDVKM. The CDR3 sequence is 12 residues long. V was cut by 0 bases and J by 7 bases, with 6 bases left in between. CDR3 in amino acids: CASSLWDTGYTF. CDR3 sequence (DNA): TGTGCCAGCAGTTTATGGGACACTGGCTACACCTTC.

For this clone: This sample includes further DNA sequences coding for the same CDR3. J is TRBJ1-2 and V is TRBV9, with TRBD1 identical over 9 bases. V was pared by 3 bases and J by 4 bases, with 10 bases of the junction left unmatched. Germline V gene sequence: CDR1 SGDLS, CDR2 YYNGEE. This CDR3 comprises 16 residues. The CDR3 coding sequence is TGTGCCAGCAGCGAGGAGGGACAGGGCCTCGCCTATGGCTACACCTTC. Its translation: CASSEEGQGLAYGYTF.